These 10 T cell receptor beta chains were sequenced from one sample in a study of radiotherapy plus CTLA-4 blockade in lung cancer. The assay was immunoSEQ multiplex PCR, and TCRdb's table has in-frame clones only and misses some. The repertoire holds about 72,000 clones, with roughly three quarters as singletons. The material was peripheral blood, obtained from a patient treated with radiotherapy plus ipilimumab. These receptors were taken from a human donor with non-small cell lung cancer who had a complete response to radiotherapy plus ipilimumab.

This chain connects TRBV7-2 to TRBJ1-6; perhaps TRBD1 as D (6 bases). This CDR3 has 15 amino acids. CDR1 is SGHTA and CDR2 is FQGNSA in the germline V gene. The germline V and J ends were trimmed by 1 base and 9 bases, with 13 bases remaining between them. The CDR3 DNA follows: TGTGCCAGCAGCTTAGAGGGGGGCGCGGGTTCACCCCTCCACTTT. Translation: CASSLEGGAGSPLHF.

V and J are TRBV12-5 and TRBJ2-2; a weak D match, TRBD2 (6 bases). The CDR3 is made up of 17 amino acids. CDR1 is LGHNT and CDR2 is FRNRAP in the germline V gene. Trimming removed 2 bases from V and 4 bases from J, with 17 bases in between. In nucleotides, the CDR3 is TGTGCTAGTGGTTTGCCTACCATAGCGGAACGCACCGGGGAGCTGTTTTTT. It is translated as CASGLPTIAERTGELFF.

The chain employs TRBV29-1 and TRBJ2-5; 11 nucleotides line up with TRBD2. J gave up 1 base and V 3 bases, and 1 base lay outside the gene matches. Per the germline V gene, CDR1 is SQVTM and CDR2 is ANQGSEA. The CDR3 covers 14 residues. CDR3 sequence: CSVDGTSGQETQYF. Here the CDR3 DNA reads TGCAGCGTTGATGGGACTAGCGGCCAAGAGACCCAGTACTTC.

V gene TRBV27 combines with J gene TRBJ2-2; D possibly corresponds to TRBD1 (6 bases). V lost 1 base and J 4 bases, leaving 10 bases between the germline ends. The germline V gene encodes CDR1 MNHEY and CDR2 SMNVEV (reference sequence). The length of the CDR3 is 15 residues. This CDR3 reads CASSLFRGGTGELFF. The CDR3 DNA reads TGTGCCAGCAGTTTATTCAGGGGTGGCACCGGGGAGCTGTTTTTT.

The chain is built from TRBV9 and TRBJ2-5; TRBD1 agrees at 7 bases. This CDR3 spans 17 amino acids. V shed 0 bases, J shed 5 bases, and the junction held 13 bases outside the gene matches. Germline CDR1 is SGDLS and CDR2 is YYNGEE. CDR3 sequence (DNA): TGTGCCAGCAGCGTAGAGGTCGGGGACAGAGGCTGGGAGACCCAGTACTTC. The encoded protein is CASSVEVGDRGWETQYF.

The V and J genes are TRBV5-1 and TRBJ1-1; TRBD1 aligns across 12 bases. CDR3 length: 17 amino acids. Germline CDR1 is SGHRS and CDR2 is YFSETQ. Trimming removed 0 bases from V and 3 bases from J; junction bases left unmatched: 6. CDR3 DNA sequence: TGCGCCAGCAGCTTGGTTGGGACAGGGGGCGGGGACACTGAAGCTTTCTTT. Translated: CASSLVGTGGGDTEAFF. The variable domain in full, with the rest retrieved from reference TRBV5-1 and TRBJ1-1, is KAGVTQTPRYLIKTRGQQVTLSCSPISGHRSVSWYQQTPGQGLQFLFEYFSETQRNKGNFPGRFSGRQFSNSRSEMNVSTLELGDSALYLCASSLVGTGGGDTEAFFGQGTRLTVV.

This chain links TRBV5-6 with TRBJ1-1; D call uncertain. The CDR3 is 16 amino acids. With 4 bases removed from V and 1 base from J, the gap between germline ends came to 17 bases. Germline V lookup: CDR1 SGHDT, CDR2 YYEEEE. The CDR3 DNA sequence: TGTGCCAGCAGCCCCCATACCCTTTCGGGGAACACTGAAGCTTTCTTT. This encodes CASSPHTLSGNTEAFF.

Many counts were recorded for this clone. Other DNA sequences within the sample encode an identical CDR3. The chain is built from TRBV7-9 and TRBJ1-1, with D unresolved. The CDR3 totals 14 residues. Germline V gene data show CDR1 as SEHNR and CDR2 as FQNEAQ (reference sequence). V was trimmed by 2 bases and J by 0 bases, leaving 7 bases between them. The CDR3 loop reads CASSLSRLNTEAFF. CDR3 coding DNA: TGTGCCAGCAGCTTAAGCCGCTTGAACACTGAAGCTTTCTTT.

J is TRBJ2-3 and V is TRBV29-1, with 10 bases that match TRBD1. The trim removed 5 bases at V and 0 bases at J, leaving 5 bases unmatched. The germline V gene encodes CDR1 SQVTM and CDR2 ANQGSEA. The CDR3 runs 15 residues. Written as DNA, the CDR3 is TGCAGCGTTCTGGACAGGGGGTATAGCACAGATACGCAGTATTTT. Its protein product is CSVLDRGYSTDTQYF.

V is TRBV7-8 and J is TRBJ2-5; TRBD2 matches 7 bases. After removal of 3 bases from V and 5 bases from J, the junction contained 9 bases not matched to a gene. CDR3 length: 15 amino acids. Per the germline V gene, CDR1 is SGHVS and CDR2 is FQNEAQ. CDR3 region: CASSFGVGAGETQYF. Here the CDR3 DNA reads TGTGCCAGCAGCTTCGGGGTGGGAGCGGGGGAGACCCAGTACTTC.